This T cell receptor beta chain was retrieved from a study of post-analysis software for immune sequencing data. Study background: Patients had relapsing-remitting, secondary progressive or progressive-relapsing multiple sclerosis; some lacked subtype. The study's findings and limits: The F measure placed samples prepared in the same batch into strongly shared clusters. Five or six TRBV segments were significantly more frequent in patients than in controls. TRBV5-6, TRBV5-1 and TRBV20-1 were among these segments. People with multiple sclerosis had a significantly lower normalized Chao1 diversity than controls did.

On this clonotype: Its specificity is unknown.

TCR beta cDNA libraries included unique molecular identifiers. Each sample of roughly 0.9 to 11 million input T cells yielded about 500,000 cDNA molecules, so each molecule approximated one T cell. TCRdb reprocessed the PCR reads with MiXCR, giving one entry per CDR3 protein. Among approximately 630,000 distinct CDR3 sequences listed, around 60% were seen once. Germline V gene data show CDR1 as SGHVS and CDR2 as FQNEAQ. The CDR3 covers 16 residues. V lost 5 bases to trimming and J lost 0 bases, with 16 bases between them. The TCR originated in a girl aged 2 to 9 with multiple sclerosis. The J gene is TRBJ1-2, the V gene TRBV7-8, with D possibly being TRBD1 (6 bases). Sequencing used blood. As DNA, the CDR3 is TGTGCCAGCAGCCACCGACAGGACCCAGCTAACTATGGCTACACCTTC. Translation: CASSHRQDPANYGYTF.